The rows below give T cell receptor beta chains drawn from one sample of a study of blood T cell repertoires in COVID-19. Using immunoSEQ multiplex PCR, the repertoire was profiled, and TCRdb retains in-frame clones only, with some absent. Among hundreds of thousands of clones, around nine tenths were seen once, and the ten largest hold approximately 1.8%. The sample taken for sequencing was peripheral blood. These receptors were obtained from a woman between 25 and 40 years old with COVID-19, enrolled during active disease. Each CDR3 is given without its conserved first and last residue. Each record gives: V gene, J gene, CDR3 protein.

V gene: TRBV19
J gene: TRBJ1-1
CDR3 protein: ASSIRGGRGTEAF

V gene: TRBV7-8
J gene: TRBJ2-6
CDR3 protein: ASTDISGANVLT

V gene: TRBV14
J gene: TRBJ1-5
CDR3 protein: ASSQDSTDYSNQPQH

V gene: TRBV6-5
J gene: TRBJ1-4
CDR3 protein: ASRVDLTAGGLF

V gene: TRBV18
J gene: TRBJ1-4
CDR3 protein: ASSPVRAANEKLF

V gene: TRBV5-6
J gene: TRBJ2-4
CDR3 protein: ASSQGQINIQY

V gene: TRBV27
J gene: TRBJ2-3
CDR3 protein: ASSAGASTDTQY

V gene: TRBV7-2
J gene: TRBJ1-5
CDR3 protein: ASSDGGGQPQH

V gene: TRBV10-1
J gene: TRBJ1-5
CDR3 protein: ASSPDPKGQGGNQPQH

V gene: TRBV5-1
J gene: TRBJ2-5
CDR3 protein: ASSFGDSNQGETQY

V gene: TRBV4-1
J gene: TRBJ1-1
CDR3 protein: ASSQGQGMNTEAF

V gene: TRBV6-5
J gene: TRBJ2-1
CDR3 protein: ASSPGLYNEQF

V gene: TRBV19
J gene: TRBJ2-3
CDR3 protein: ASTPRGTGPTDTQY

V gene: TRBV5-4
J gene: TRBJ2-1
CDR3 protein: ASSFGFRGSYNEQF

V gene: TRBV7-2
J gene: TRBJ2-7
CDR3 protein: ASSLTSGAVGEQY

V gene: TRBV9
J gene: TRBJ2-3
CDR3 protein: ASSVANIAGGDTQY

V gene: TRBV7-2
J gene: TRBJ1-2
CDR3 protein: ASSRTVGYT

V gene: TRBV20-1
J gene: TRBJ2-5
CDR3 protein: SASMAGQETQY

V gene: TRBV2
J gene: TRBJ1-6
CDR3 protein: ASSSDRGHSPLH